This is a list of T cell receptor beta chains from one sample in a study of shared clonotypes between healthy human individuals. Produced via immunoSEQ multiplex PCR; TCRdb's table is partial and in-frame only. The sample has about 680,000 clones, 55% to 75% seen once; the top ten hold under 2%. The sample was memory CD4+ T cells sorted from blood. The origin of the receptors is a woman aged 25 to 39 in good health. CDR3s include the opening cysteine and the closing phenylalanine or tryptophan. Fields, in order: J gene, D gene, V gene, clone size, CDR3 protein, CDR3 DNA. A D gene is named only where the DNA matches it firmly. Expanded clones are given a class, and other clones once, few, many or no size at all.

TRBJ2-3 | TRBD2 | TRBV30 | few | CAGDGGSVGLRPDTQYF | TGTGCCGGCGACGGGGGGAGCGTCGGTCTGCGGCCAGATACGCAGTATTTT
TRBJ2-6 | . | TRBV11-2 | . | CASSLVFGGQSSGANVLTF | TGTGCCAGCAGCTTAGTTTTCGGAGGACAGAGCTCTGGGGCCAACGTCCTGACTTTC
TRBJ2-1 | TRBD2 | TRBV19 | . | CASSKTSGAYNEQFF | TGTGCCAGTAGTAAGACTAGCGGGGCCTACAATGAGCAGTTCTTC
TRBJ2-7 | TRBD2 | TRBV27 | . | CASRVKAGPTYEQYF | TGTGCCAGCAGGGTTAAAGCGGGGCCCACCTACGAGCAGTACTTC
TRBJ2-3 | TRBD2 | TRBV7-9 | . | CASSPWGSGNPDTQYF | TGTGCCAGCAGCCCCTGGGGTAGCGGGAACCCAGATACGCAGTATTTT
TRBJ2-1 | TRBD2 | TRBV10-1 | . | CASSEAGTPYNEQFF | TGCGCCAGCAGCGAAGCGGGGACGCCTTACAATGAGCAGTTCTTC
TRBJ2-3 | . | TRBV7-6 | . | CASSFGGFSSTDTQYF | TGTGCCAGCAGCTTTGGGGGTTTTTCAAGCACAGATACGCAGTATTTT
TRBJ2-5 | . | TRBV7-2 | few | CASSLRAYQETQYF | TGTGCCAGCAGCTTAAGAGCGTACCAAGAGACCCAGTACTTC
TRBJ2-7 | TRBD1 | TRBV7-8 | . | CASSPDRGVTYEQYF | TGTGCCAGCAGCCCTGACAGGGGAGTAACCTACGAGCAGTACTTC
TRBJ2-1 | TRBD2 | TRBV19 | . | CASSRPGLAGGGSYNEQFF | TGTGCCAGTAGTCGACCGGGACTAGCGGGAGGGGGGTCCTACAATGAGCAGTTCTTC
TRBJ2-2 | TRBD2 | TRBV19 | . | CASSIGGSITGELFF | TGTGCCAGTAGTATCGGCGGGAGTATCACCGGGGAGCTGTTTTTT
TRBJ2-7 | . | TRBV10-3 | once | CAISDSAGRSYEQYF | TGTGCCATCAGTGACTCGGCAGGGCGGTCCTACGAGCAGTACTTC
TRBJ1-1 | . | TRBV9 | few | CASSKDSRGTEAFF | TGTGCCAGCAGCAAGGACTCACGGGGAACTGAAGCTTTCTTT
TRBJ2-2 | TRBD1 | TRBV19 | . | CASKGAGTGLSGELFF | TGTGCCAGTAAGGGGGCCGGGACAGGGCTATCCGGGGAGCTGTTTTTT
TRBJ2-5 | . | TRBV5-1 | . | CASSEGETQYF | TGCGCCAGCAGCGAGGGAGAGACCCAGTACTTC
TRBJ2-3 | . | TRBV5-1 | . | CASSFNPSTDTQYF | TGCGCCAGCAGTTTTAACCCATCAACAGATACGCAGTATTTT
TRBJ1-2 | . | TRBV19 | many | CASSIGYGPYGYTF | TGTGCCAGTAGTATAGGATACGGTCCCTATGGCTACACCTTC
TRBJ2-3 | TRBD2 | TRBV6-6 | . | CASRGPGLARTDTQYF | TGTGCCAGCAGAGGACCGGGACTAGCGCGCACAGATACGCAGTATTTT
TRBJ2-6 | TRBD2 | TRBV28 | few | CASSPGGLAGVLGANVLTF | TGTGCCAGCAGCCCCGGGGGACTAGCGGGAGTTCTTGGGGCCAACGTCCTGACTTTC
TRBJ2-2 | . | TRBV18 | once | CASSPLTGSANTGELFF | TGTGCCAGCTCACCCTTGACAGGATCCGCGAACACCGGGGAGCTGTTTTTT
TRBJ1-1 | . | TRBV7-8 | . | CASSLFANTEAFF | TGTGCCAGCAGCTTATTCGCGAACACTGAAGCTTTCTTT
TRBJ1-3 | . | TRBV19 | few | CASSMDRSSGNTIYF | TGTGCCAGTAGTATGGACCGAAGCTCTGGAAACACCATATATTTT
TRBJ2-1 | . | TRBV5-1 | few | CASSTGLGSSYNEQFF | TGCGCCAGCAGCACCGGACTGGGGAGCTCCTACAATGAGCAGTTCTTC